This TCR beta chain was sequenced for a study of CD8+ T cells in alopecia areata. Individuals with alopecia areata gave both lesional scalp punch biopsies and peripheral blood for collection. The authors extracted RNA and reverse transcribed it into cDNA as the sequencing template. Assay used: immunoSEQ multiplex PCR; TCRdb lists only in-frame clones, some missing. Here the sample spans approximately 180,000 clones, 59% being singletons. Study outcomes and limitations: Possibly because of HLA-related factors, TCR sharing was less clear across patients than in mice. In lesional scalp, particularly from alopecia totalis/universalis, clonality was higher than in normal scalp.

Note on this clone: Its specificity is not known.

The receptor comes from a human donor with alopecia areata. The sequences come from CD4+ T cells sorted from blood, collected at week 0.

CDR3 in amino acids: CASSLKVGPWGALNSPLHF. In nucleotides, the CDR3 is TGTGCCAGCAGCTTAAAGGTCGGGCCGTGGGGTGCGCTTAATTCACCCCTCCACTTT. This chain uses TRBV7-3 with TRBJ1-6; D is uncertain. With 1 base removed from V and 6 bases from J, the gap between germline ends came to 22 bases. The CDR3 sequence is 19 residues long. Germline V gene sequence: CDR1 SGHTA, CDR2 FQGTGA.